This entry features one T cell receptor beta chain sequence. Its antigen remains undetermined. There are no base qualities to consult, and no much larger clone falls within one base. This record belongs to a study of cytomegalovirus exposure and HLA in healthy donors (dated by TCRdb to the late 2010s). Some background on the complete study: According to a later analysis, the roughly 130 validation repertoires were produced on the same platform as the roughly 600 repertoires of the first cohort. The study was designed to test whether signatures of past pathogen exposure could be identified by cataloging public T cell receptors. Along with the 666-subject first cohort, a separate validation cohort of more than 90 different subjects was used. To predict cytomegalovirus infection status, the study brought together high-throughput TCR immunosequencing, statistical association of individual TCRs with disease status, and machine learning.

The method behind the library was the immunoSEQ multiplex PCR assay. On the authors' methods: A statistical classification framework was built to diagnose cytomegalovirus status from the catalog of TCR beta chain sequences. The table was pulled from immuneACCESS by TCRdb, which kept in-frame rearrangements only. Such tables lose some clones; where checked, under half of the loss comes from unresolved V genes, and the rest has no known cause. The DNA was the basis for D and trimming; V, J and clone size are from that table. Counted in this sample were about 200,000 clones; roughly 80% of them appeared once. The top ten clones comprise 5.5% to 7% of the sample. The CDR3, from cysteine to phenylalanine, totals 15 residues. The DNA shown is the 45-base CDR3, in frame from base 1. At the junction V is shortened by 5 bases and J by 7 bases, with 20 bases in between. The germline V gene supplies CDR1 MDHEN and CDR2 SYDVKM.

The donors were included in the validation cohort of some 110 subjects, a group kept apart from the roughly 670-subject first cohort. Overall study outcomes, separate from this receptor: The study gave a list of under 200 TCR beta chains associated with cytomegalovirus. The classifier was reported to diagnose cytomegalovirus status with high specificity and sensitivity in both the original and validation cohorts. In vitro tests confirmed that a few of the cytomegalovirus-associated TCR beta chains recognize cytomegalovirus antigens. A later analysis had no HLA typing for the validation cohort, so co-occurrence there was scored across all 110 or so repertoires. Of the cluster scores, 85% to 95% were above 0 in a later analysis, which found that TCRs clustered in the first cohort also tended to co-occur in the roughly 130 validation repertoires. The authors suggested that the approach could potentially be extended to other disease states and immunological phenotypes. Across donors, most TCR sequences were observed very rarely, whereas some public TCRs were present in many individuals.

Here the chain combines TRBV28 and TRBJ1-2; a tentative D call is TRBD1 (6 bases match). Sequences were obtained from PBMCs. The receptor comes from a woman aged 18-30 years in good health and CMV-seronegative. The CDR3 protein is CASSRFREGVFGYTF. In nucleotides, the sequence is TGTGCCAGCAGTCGTTTCCGGGAGGGGGTTTTTGGCTACACCTTC.